What follows are 11 T cell receptor beta chains derived from one specimen sequenced in a study of Tregs in tolerant kidney transplant recipients. Sequencing was performed with immunoSEQ multiplex PCR; in TCRdb, only in-frame clones are kept and a portion is missing. The listing contains tens of thousands of clones. Source: CD4+ T cells from blood, taken before the transplant. The source is a human donor who received a combined kidney and bone marrow transplant.

A note on this clone: The read halts 3 residues ahead of the CDR3 end, with the missing end drawn from the germline J gene. This chain connects TRBV7-9 to TRBJ2-3, with D maybe TRBD1 (6 bases). The V end lost 4 bases, the J end lost 1 base, and 6 bases lay between the germline ends. The CDR3 length is 13 residues. Germline CDR1 and CDR2: SEHNR and FQNEAQ (reference sequence). The CDR3 here is CASSWTGTDTQYF. The covered CDR3 bases are TGTGCCAGCAGCTGGACAGGCACAGATACG.

A remark on this clone: Sequencing ends 3 residues short of the CDR3 end; the germline J gene provides the rest. The rearrangement links TRBV2 to TRBJ2-1, with 9 nucleotides matching TRBD2. Germline CDR1 and CDR2: SNHLY and FYNNEI. The CDR3 covers 14 residues. With 7 bases clipped from V and 9 bases from J, the junction kept 10 bases outside the gene matches. The CDR3: CASTGGRALGEQFF. The covered CDR3 bases are TGTGCCAGCACGGGCGGGAGGGCCCTCGGTGAG.

Worth noting for this clone: The sequenced fragment ends 3 residues before the CDR3 boundary, so the rest is inferred from the germline J gene. This chain links TRBV7-8 with TRBJ2-1; the match to TRBD2 covers 9 bases. The germline V gene has CDR1 SGHVS and CDR2 FQNEAQ. The CDR3 consists of 16 residues. V lost 7 bases, J lost 9 bases, and 16 bases stayed unmatched. The covered CDR3 bases are TGTGCCAGCACCCCAGGTGGCGGGAGGGCCTCGGTTGAG. Its protein is CASTPGGGRASVE. The whole CDR3 sequence reads CASTPGGGRASVEQFF.

Comments on this clone: The CDR3 end lies 3 residues beyond the end of the read and is filled in from the germline J gene. This chain links TRBV4-2 with TRBJ1-2, with 7 bases that match TRBD1. The germline V gene encodes CDR1 LGHNA and CDR2 YNFKEQ. Germline trimming cut 1 base from V and 2 bases from J; bases unmatched to any gene: 7. The CDR3 is 16 amino acids. CDR3 DNA (partial): TGTGCCAGCAGCCAAGGGGGCAGGGGGGACAACTATGGC. It yields the protein CASSQGGRGDNYG. From start to end, the CDR3 is CASSQGGRGDNYGYTF.

Regarding this clone: The read halts 3 residues ahead of the CDR3 end, with the missing end drawn from the germline J gene. The chain joins TRBV18 to TRBJ2-5, with TRBD2 matching over 11 bases. Germline V lookup: CDR1 KGHSH, CDR2 LQKENI. The CDR3 contains 17 residues. Trimming at V came to 2 bases and at J to 2 bases, leaving 7 bases not matched to a gene. The covered CDR3 bases are TGTGCCAGCTCACCAAGCACTAGCGGGAGTGGGCAAGAGACC. This encodes CASSPSTSGSGQET. The full-length CDR3 reads as CASSPSTSGSGQETQYF. Using reference TRBV18 and TRBJ2-5 for the parts outside the CDR3, the full variable domain is NAGVMQNPRHLVRRRGQEARLRCSPMKGHSHVYWYRQLPEEGLKFMVYLQKENIIDESGMPKERFSAEFPKEGPSILRIQQVVRGDSAAYFCASSPSTSGSGQETQYFGPGTRLLVL.

Comment on this clone: The read ends 3 residues shy of where the CDR3 ends; the end is completed using the germline J gene. The gene calls are TRBV19 and TRBJ2-7; 7 bases match TRBD1. The V and J ends lost 5 bases and 2 bases, in that order; junction bases with no gene match: 6. Germline V CDR1 and CDR2: LNHDA, SQIVND (reference sequence). This CDR3 has 14 amino acids. CDR3 protein: CASSFRDRAYEQYF. The CDR3 bases that were read are TGTGCCAGTAGTTTCAGGGACAGAGCCTACGAG. The whole variable domain, remainder taken from reference TRBV19 and TRBJ2-7, is DGGITQSPKYLFRKEGQNVTLSCEQNLNHDAMYWYRQDPGQGLRLIYYSQIVNDFQKGDIAEGYSVSREKKESFPLTVTSAQKNPTAFYLCASSFRDRAYEQYFGPGTRLTVT.

About this clone: The read is 3 residues too short to cover the CDR3 end, so that end is filled in from the germline J gene. V gene TRBV7-2 combines with J gene TRBJ2-2; 9 nucleotides align to TRBD2. Germline V gene sequence: CDR1 SGHTA, CDR2 FQGNSA. This CDR3 spans 17 amino acids. V lost 0 bases to trimming and J lost 0 bases; unmatched junction nucleotides: 2. The CDR3 loop reads CASSLALAGSNTGELFF. The DNA read from the CDR3 is TGTGCCAGCAGCTTAGCTCTAGCGGGGTCGAACACCGGGGAG.

With respect to this clone: From the germline J gene comes the end of the CDR3, since the read stops 3 residues before it. This sequence joins TRBV7-6 and TRBJ2-1, with D perhaps matching TRBD1 (6 bases). Germline V gene data show CDR1 as SGHVS and CDR2 as FNYEAQ. V was clipped by 0 bases and J by 5 bases, with 14 bases between them. CDR3 length equals 16 residues. Incomplete CDR3 DNA: TGTGCCAGCAGCTTAGCAACAGGGCGGATGGACAATGAG. This codes for CASSLATGRMDNE. The full CDR3 reads CASSLATGRMDNEQFF. Full variable domain (remainder filled in from reference TRBV7-6 and TRBJ2-1): GAGVSQSPRYKVTKRGQDVALRCDPISGHVSLYWYRQALGQGPEFLTYFNYEAQQDKSGLPNDRFSAERPEGSISTLTIQRTEQRDSAMYRCASSLATGRMDNEQFFGPGTRLTVL.

For this clone: The read terminates 3 residues before the CDR3 end, so the remaining end is supplied by the germline J gene. The gene calls are TRBV30 and TRBJ2-7; the match to TRBD1 covers 9 bases. The CDR3 length is 13 residues. V lost 4 bases, J lost 5 bases, and 6 bases stayed unmatched. Germline CDR1 and CDR2: GTSNPN and SVGIG (reference sequence). Incomplete CDR3 DNA: TGTGCCTGGATACAGGGGGCTAGCCACGAG. Protein sequence: CAWIQGASHE. The entire CDR3 protein is CAWIQGASHEQYF.

Comment on this clone: The read halts 3 residues ahead of the CDR3 end, with the missing end drawn from the germline J gene. The chain uses TRBV19 and TRBJ2-2; TRBD1 matches at 12 bases. This CDR3 is built from 15 residues. Germline loops: CDR1 LNHDA, CDR2 SQIVND (reference sequence). Trimming at V came to 5 bases and at J to 6 bases, leaving 4 bases not matched to a gene. The sequenced CDR3 bases are TGTGCCAGTAGTGGGGGACAGGGGGCCGCCGGGGAG. It specifies CASSGGQGAAGE. The full CDR3 protein is CASSGGQGAAGELFF.

A word on this clone: The sequenced fragment ends 3 residues before the CDR3 boundary, so the rest is inferred from the germline J gene. The chain joins TRBV18 to TRBJ2-7, with 9 nucleotides matching TRBD1. The germline CDR1 and CDR2 sequences are KGHSH and LQKENI. The trim removed 6 bases at V and 0 bases at J, leaving 9 bases unmatched. This CDR3 region has 16 residues. CDR3 bases read: TGTGCCAGCTCCCGCCGCGGGGGACAGGGCTCCTACGAG. Translating gives CASSRRGGQGSYE. The full CDR3 reads CASSRRGGQGSYEQYF.